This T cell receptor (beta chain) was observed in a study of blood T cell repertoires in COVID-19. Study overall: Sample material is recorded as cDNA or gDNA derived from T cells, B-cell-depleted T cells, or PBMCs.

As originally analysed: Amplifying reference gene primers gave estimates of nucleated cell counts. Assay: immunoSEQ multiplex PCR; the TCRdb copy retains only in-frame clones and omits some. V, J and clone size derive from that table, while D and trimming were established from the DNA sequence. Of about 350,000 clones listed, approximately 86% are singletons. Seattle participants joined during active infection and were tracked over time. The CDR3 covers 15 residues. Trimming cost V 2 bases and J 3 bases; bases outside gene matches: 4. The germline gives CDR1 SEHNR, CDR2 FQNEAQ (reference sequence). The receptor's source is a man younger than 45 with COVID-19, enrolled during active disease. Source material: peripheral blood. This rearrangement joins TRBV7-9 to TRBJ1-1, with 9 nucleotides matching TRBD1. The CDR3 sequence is CASSLRRQGDTEAFF. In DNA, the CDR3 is TGTGCCAGCAGCTTAAGGAGACAGGGGGACACTGAAGCTTTCTTT. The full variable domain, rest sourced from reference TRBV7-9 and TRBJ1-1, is DTGVSQNPRHKITKRGQNVTFRCDPISEHNRLYWYRQTLGQGPEFLTYFQNEAQLEKSRLLSDRFSAERPKGSFSTLEIQRTEQGDSAMYLCASSLRRQGDTEAFFGQGTRLTVV.